This TCR beta chain originates from a study of OX40 agonist ivuxolimab in advanced cancers. As for the study in general: Each patient was given ivuxolimab into a vein every 2 weeks, at 0.01 to 10 mg/kg. Study findings and constraints: Antigen specificity remained undetermined for the expanded peripheral T cells.

The CDR3 is made up of 14 amino acids. The germline CDR1 and CDR2 sequences are SGHTA and FQGNSA. V shed 2 bases and J shed 1 base, with 9 bases lying between them. This clone occurred once. Its matching antigen is unknown. Additional DNA sequences in this sample encode the identical CDR3. TCRdb's copy holds only in-frame clones and misses some; the assay was immunoSEQ multiplex PCR. The sample has 55,000 to 70,000 clones; roughly 86% are singletons. This clonotype was sampled from an adult with an advanced solid tumor such as melanoma, head and neck, liver or kidney cancer. The chain uses TRBV7-2 and TRBJ2-7; D assignment may be TRBD1 or TRBD2 (5 bases each). This specimen consisted of CD4+ or CD8+ T cells sorted from blood, obtained in a trial of the OX40 agonist ivuxolimab. This CDR3 is CASSLMGESYEQYF. CDR3 sequence (DNA): TGTGCCAGCAGCTTAATGGGGGAGTCCTACGAGCAGTACTTC. Variable domain in full (rest from reference TRBV7-2 and TRBJ2-7): GAGVSQSPSNKVTEKGKDVELRCDPISGHTALYWYRQSLGQGLEFLIYFQGNSAPDKSGLPSDRFSAERTGGSVSTLTIQRTQQEDSAVYLCASSLMGESYEQYFGPGTRLTVT.